These 17 T cell receptor beta chains were all obtained from the same sample, sequenced in a study of blood T cell repertoires in COVID-19. Method: immunoSEQ multiplex PCR; TCRdb's copy keeps in-frame clones and lacks some. The data hold 300,000 to 400,000 clones, with 90% observed a single time. Material for sequencing was PBMCs or T cells enriched from blood (not recorded which). The origin of the receptors is a man between 60 and 75 years old who had recovered from COVID-19.

This chain uses TRBV7-2 with TRBJ1-6; 7 nucleotides line up with TRBD1. The V and J ends lost 5 bases and 2 bases, in that order; junction bases with no gene match: 6. CDR1 and CDR2 (germline): SGHTA, FQGNSA. This CDR3 spans 16 amino acids. Here the CDR3 reads CASSPGGQTYNSPLHF. The CDR3 nucleotides read TGTGCCAGCAGCCCAGGGGGACAAACCTATAATTCACCCCTCCACTTT.

This rearrangement joins TRBV9 to TRBJ2-5, with TRBD1 identical over 9 bases. V was pared by 4 bases and J by 4 bases, with 8 bases of the junction left unmatched. From germline, CDR1 is SGDLS and CDR2 YYNGEE. The CDR3 totals 15 residues. Written as DNA, the CDR3 is TGTGCCAGCAGCTCACATTCGGGACAGGGAGAGACCCAGTACTTC. Its protein product is CASSSHSGQGETQYF.

The chain has TRBV5-4 and TRBJ2-2; possible D gene TRBD1, 5 bases. The CDR3 spans 15 residues. Germline CDR1 reads SGHNT; CDR2 reads YYREEE (reference sequence). The V end lost 4 bases, the J end lost 6 bases, and 16 bases lay between the germline ends. The CDR3 DNA sequence: TGTGCCAGCAGCAACCCGGGCTCAGGGTCCGGGGAGCTGTTTTTT. Amino acid sequence: CASSNPGSGSGELFF.

V gene TRBV29-1 combines with J gene TRBJ1-1; D gene ambiguous. V lost 5 bases and J 10 bases, leaving 5 bases between the germline ends. The CDR3 runs to 8 residues. From germline, CDR1 is SQVTM and CDR2 ANQGSEA. CDR3 amino acids: CSVTGAFF. CDR3 sequence (DNA): TGCAGCGTTACGGGAGCTTTCTTT.

The V call is TRBV6-1, the J call TRBJ1-5; 8 bases map to TRBD1. The V gene end was trimmed by 2 bases and the J gene end by 0 bases; junction bases not matched to a gene: 9. This CDR3 spans 18 amino acids. The V gene's germline CDR1 is MNHNS and CDR2 SASEGT. CDR3 sequence reads: CASSEPWAGGFSNQPQHF. The CDR3 DNA sequence: TGTGCCAGCAGTGAACCGTGGGCAGGGGGCTTTAGCAATCAGCCCCAGCATTTT.

On this clone: A single base separates this from a much larger clone, so it may be a read error. This sample also contains other DNA sequences that code for the same CDR3. The chain couples TRBV4-1 to TRBJ1-5; D not certain. Per germline, CDR1 MGHRA and CDR2 YSYEKL. This CDR3 is 14 amino acids long. The CDR3 reads CASSQAHSNQPQHF. DNA for the CDR3: TGCGCCAGCAGCCAAGCCCATAGCAATCAGCCCCAACATTTT.

The chain recombines TRBV15 with TRBJ1-2, with 8 bases fitting TRBD1. There are 17 residues in the CDR3. Trimming took 4 bases from V and 5 from J; bases not matched to a gene: 15. Germline V gene lookup returns CDR1 LNHNV and CDR2 YYDKDF (reference sequence). The CDR3 region has the DNA TGTGCCACCAGCACACGGGACAGGCCGCGAATTGAATATGGCTACACCTTC. Protein product: CATSTRDRPRIEYGYTF.

This chain uses TRBV27 with TRBJ2-7; 8 nucleotides line up with TRBD1. J was trimmed by 4 bases and V by 5 bases; bases with no gene match: 7. The CDR3 is 14 amino acids. Germline V CDR1 and CDR2: MNHEY, SMNVEV (reference sequence). DNA of the CDR3: TGTGCCAGCAGTACCACAGGGGGAACTTACGAGCAGTACTTC. It yields the protein CASSTTGGTYEQYF.

This clone was counted only a few times. The CDR3 sequence: CASRGPSTGGEQYF. As DNA, the CDR3 is TGTGCCAGCCGGGGACCCAGCACAGGGGGCGAGCAGTACTTC. The rearrangement uses TRBV28 and TRBJ2-7; TRBD1 aligns across 8 bases. Germline V gives CDR1 MDHEN, CDR2 SYDVKM. J gave up 6 bases and V 8 bases, and 12 bases lay outside the gene matches. The CDR3 is 14 amino acids.

The rearrangement joins TRBV19 to TRBJ2-7; TRBD2 aligns across 7 bases. The CDR3 contains 15 residues. V was pared by 5 bases and J by 0 bases, with 7 bases of the junction left unmatched. The germline gives CDR1 LNHDA, CDR2 SQIVND (reference sequence). The chain's CDR3 is CASSAETSASYEQYF. The CDR3 nucleotides read TGTGCCAGTAGTGCCGAAACTAGCGCCTCCTACGAGCAGTACTTC. Variable domain in full (rest from reference TRBV19 and TRBJ2-7): DGGITQSPKYLFRKEGQNVTLSCEQNLNHDAMYWYRQDPGQGLRLIYYSQIVNDFQKGDIAEGYSVSREKKESFPLTVTSAQKNPTAFYLCASSAETSASYEQYFGPGTRLTVT.

The chain couples TRBV5-1 to TRBJ1-2, with 9 bases that match TRBD1. The CDR3 is 13 residues long. The germline CDR1 and CDR2 sequences are SGHRS and YFSETQ. The junction had 2 bases not matched to a gene; V was cut back by 0 bases and J by 8 bases. CDR3 residues: CASSLDRGLGYTF. The CDR3 DNA reads TGCGCCAGCAGCTTGGACAGGGGGCTGGGCTACACCTTC.

This clone was detected only once. The V call is TRBV19, the J call TRBJ1-5; 7 bases map to TRBD1. Trimming removed 7 bases from V and 6 bases from J; junction bases left unmatched: 9. Germline-derived CDR1 and CDR2 are LNHDA and SQIVND (reference sequence). This CDR3 has 14 residues. The CDR3 region is CASNGGQSFQPQHF. The CDR3 bases are TGTGCCAGTAACGGGGGACAGTCTTTTCAGCCCCAGCATTTT.

The chain joins TRBV7-2 to TRBJ2-5, with D perhaps matching TRBD1 (5 bases). The ends were cut back, 5 bases at V and 4 bases at J, with 11 bases in the middle. The CDR3 has 13 amino acids. Looked up from germline, CDR1 is SGHTA and CDR2 is FQGNSA. In DNA, the CDR3 is TGTGCCAGCAGCCCTCAGGGTACAGAGACCCAGTACTTC. Translated, it gives CASSPQGTETQYF.

The J gene is TRBJ1-6, the V gene TRBV5-1, with a tentative D call TRBD1 (6 bases). The CDR3 loop spans 15 amino acids. CDR1 and CDR2 from the germline V gene are SGHRS and YFSETQ. V lost 4 bases and J lost 5, with 13 bases in between. The CDR3 reads CASSQTDRDNSPLHF. The CDR3 nucleotides read TGCGCCAGCAGCCAAACGGACAGAGATAATTCACCCCTCCACTTT.

The chain combines TRBV27 with TRBJ1-2; 8 bases fit TRBD1. CDR1 is MNHEY and CDR2 is SMNVEV in the germline V gene (reference sequence). CDR3 length equals 16 residues. The V segment lost 3 bases and the J segment 8 bases; nucleotides outside the gene matches: 14. CDR3 bases: TGTGCCAGCAGTTTTGGGATTGATGGACAGGGTAGCGGCTACACCTTC. Encoded protein: CASSFGIDGQGSGYTF.

The chain has TRBV11-2 and TRBJ2-1; D is unresolved. Germline V lookup: CDR1 SGHAT, CDR2 FQNNGV. The CDR3 runs to 17 residues. Trimming took off 1 base at V and 0 bases at J, with 13 bases between the two ends. The CDR3: CASSLGFLESSYNEQFF. The CDR3 nucleotides read TGTGCCAGCAGCTTAGGGTTTCTGGAGAGCTCCTACAATGAGCAGTTCTTC.

V is TRBV9 and J is TRBJ2-5, with D perhaps TRBD1 (6 bases). The J call is uncertain, as TRBJ2-7 better fits the DNA end. From germline, CDR1 is SGDLS and CDR2 YYNGEE. The CDR3 runs to 14 residues. The CDR3 sequence: CASSAAPTGYEQYF. CDR3 DNA: TGTGCCAGCAGCGCCGCGCCCACAGGGTACGAGCAGTACTTC.